Given below is one T cell receptor (beta chain) in context. What it binds is unknown. They isolated at least 7 million PBMCs from each sample. The authors ran a second PCR of roughly 6 to 12 cycles using a sample-barcoded 5' primer and a J-beta primer mix. A tag from a template-switch adaptor with 12 random nucleotides marked each cDNA molecule. From the 5' RACE reads, TCRdb called clonotypes with MiXCR, one entry per CDR3 protein. The table includes 700,000 to 900,000 distinct CDR3 sequences, about 53% detected once. Germline lookup yields CDR1 MDHEN and CDR2 SYDVKM. The CDR3 is 12 residues long. The V gene end was trimmed by 7 bases and the J gene end by 7 bases; junction bases not matched to a gene: 6. This record belongs to a study of blood T cells in healthy people across ages. Findings and limits, study-wide: Per million T cells, TCR beta diversity dropped roughly linearly as age increased.

V and J are TRBV28 and TRBJ2-5; 7 bases match TRBD1. This receptor was taken from a man of 80 years or more in good health. Sequencing was performed on blood. CDR3 in amino acids: CASKATGRTQYF. For the CDR3, the DNA is TGTGCCAGCAAAGCGACAGGGAGGACCCAGTACTTC.